The table lists the clone carrying this T cell receptor beta chain with many counts. The CDR3 end falls 3 residues outside the read, so it is completed with the germline J gene. The repertoire was sequenced with immunoSEQ multiplex PCR; TCRdb's copy has only in-frame clones and lacks some. The sample yields roughly 60,000 clones, without any singletons. These data belong to a study of T cell clonality in common variable immunodeficiency. CDR1 SGHTA and CDR2 FQGTGA come from the germline V gene. This CDR3 has 15 amino acids. V dropped 5 bases and J dropped 7; count of bases not matched to a gene: 8. The sample was peripheral blood mononuclear cells. This TCR was recovered from a person between 18 and 70 years old in good health. V gene TRBV7-3 combines with J gene TRBJ2-1; 10 positions match TRBD2. Incomplete CDR3 DNA: TGTGCCAGCAGCCCGGTCTCTAGCGGGAGTAATGAG. Encoded protein: CASSPVSSGSNE. The full-length CDR3 reads as CASSPVSSGSNEQFF. The full variable domain, rest sourced from reference TRBV7-3 and TRBJ2-1, is GAGVSQTPSNKVTEKGKYVELRCDPISGHTALYWYRQSLGQGPEFLIYFQGTGAADDSGLPNDRFFAVRPEGSVSTLKIQRTERGDSAVYLCASSPVSSGSNEQFFGPGTRLTVL.